This T cell receptor (beta chain) was sequenced for a study of control samples from healthy donors and cancer patients. This CDR3 region has 12 residues. Germline CDR1 is SGHRS and CDR2 is YFSETQ. With 0 bases removed from V and 5 bases from J, the gap between germline ends came to 5 bases. Generated by immunoSEQ multiplex PCR, the TCRdb table keeps only in-frame clones and is missing some. This sample yields some 150,000 clones, of which approximately 96% are seen a single time; under 1.2% belongs to the top ten. This clonotype originated in a woman aged 25 to 39 in good health. V gene TRBV5-1 combines with J gene TRBJ2-5, with unresolved D. Sequencing was carried out using blood. CDR3 protein: CASSLARETQYF. CDR3 in DNA: TGCGCCAGCAGCTTGGCCCGGGAGACCCAGTACTTC.